This TCR beta chain was identified in a study of Graves' ophthalmopathy and Graves' hyperthyroidism. Study findings and constraints: The model's prediction of ophthalmopathy progression had just over 70% sensitivity and approximately 76% specificity.

Germline V gene sequence: CDR1 MNHEY, CDR2 SVGEGT. The CDR3 totals 15 residues. Of note for this clonotype: Its specificity is unknown. At one of its ends the junction is not consistent with the germline gene, which may arise from a read error.

Where ophthalmopathy was present, donors had moderate-to-severe activity, CAS ≥3, NOSPECS ≥4 and duration under 3 months. PBMCs came from less than 12 ml of fresh peripheral blood. CDR3 regions of TCR beta were amplified from RNA transcripts. HTBI primers were used in a first-round RT-PCR, which preceded a second-round multiplex PCR. TCRdb passed the multiplex PCR reads through MiXCR, listing each CDR3 protein once. The table shows 150,000 to 200,000 distinct CDR3 sequences, with 39% occurring only once. The TCR comes from a man aged 25 to 45 with Graves' ophthalmopathy. The source material was peripheral blood. The chain has TRBV6-2 or TRBV6-3 and TRBJ2-5; a possible D gene is TRBD2 (6 bases). CDR3 DNA sequence: TGTGCCAGCAGTTTGGGATACTTTGGAGGGGAGACCCGGTACTTC. Residues: CASSLGYFGGETRYF.